These 4 T cell receptor beta chains share one sample of origin, sequenced in a study of cytomegalovirus exposure and HLA in healthy donors. With 60 Vbeta and 13 Jbeta primers, the PCR was carried out. Clones were sequenced by immunoSEQ multiplex PCR, and TCRdb holds only the in-frame ones, with some missing. The table lists some 180,000 clones, 75% to 90% of them singletons. The sample was PBMCs. These receptors were collected from a male donor in good health and CMV-seronegative.

The V call is TRBV10-3, the J call TRBJ2-3; TRBD1 agrees at 8 bases. Germline V gene lookup returns CDR1 ENHRY and CDR2 SYGVKD. The CDR3 spans 13 residues. Trimming removed 6 bases from V and 6 bases from J; junction bases left unmatched: 5. The CDR3 DNA reads as TGTGCCATCAGGGACAGGGATGCGGATACGCAGTATTTT. It is translated as CAIRDRDADTQYF.

This clone was observed a few times. This chain uses TRBV5-5 with TRBJ1-5; D possibly corresponds to TRBD1 (5 bases). V was clipped by 0 bases and J by 4 bases, with 8 bases between them. The CDR3 covers 14 residues. Germline CDR1 reads SGHKS; CDR2 reads YYEKEE (reference sequence). CDR3 coding DNA: TGTGCCAGCAGCTTGGAGACAGAGAATCAGCCCCAGCATTTT. Protein product: CASSLETENQPQHF.

The V gene is TRBV7-9, the J gene TRBJ2-5; perhaps TRBD2 as D (6 bases). The J call is doubtful: the DNA matches TRBJ2-7 better. Germline CDR1 SEHNR, CDR2 FQNEAQ (reference sequence). CDR3 size: 14 residues. The CDR3 DNA reads TGTGCCAGCAGCGTCGCCGGGAGCGCCTACGAGCAGTACTTC. Its translation is CASSVAGSAYEQYF.

The rearrangement links TRBV2 to TRBJ1-1, with D uncertain. This CDR3 is built from 10 residues. V lost 7 bases to trimming and J lost 5 bases, with 5 bases between them. Germline assignment: CDR1 SNHLY and CDR2 FYNNEI. The CDR3 spells CASKSTEAFF. CDR3 DNA: TGTGCCAGCAAGAGTACTGAAGCTTTCTTT.